What follows is one TCR beta chain and its context. As originally analysed: Researchers report that nucleated cell counts were estimated from reference gene primer amplification. Data came from immunoSEQ multiplex PCR; TCRdb stores just in-frame clones and leaves some out. V and J calls and clone size come straight from that table; D and trimming were deduced from the DNA. The repertoire holds 150,000 or so clones, with approximately 90% as singletons. Followed longitudinally, the Seattle patients had been enrolled during active infection. This sample was taken from a study of blood T cell repertoires in COVID-19. As for the study in general: Some COVID-19 samples were acute and others convalescent; all came from the United States, Italy and Spain.

Trimming removed 5 bases from V and 6 bases from J, with 9 bases in between. This CDR3 region has 12 residues. CDR1 and CDR2 (germline): SGHVS, FQNEAQ. V usage is TRBV7-8 and J usage is TRBJ2-3; tentative D call: TRBD2 (5 bases). The sequenced sample was peripheral blood. This TCR was recovered from a man aged 55 to 69 with COVID-19, enrolled during active disease. CDR3: CASSRTLDTQYF. The DNA for the CDR3 is TGTGCCAGCAGCAGGACTCTCGATACGCAGTATTTT.